This TCR beta chain was found in a study of blood T cell repertoires in COVID-19. Study-level background: Specimens from acute and convalescent COVID-19 originated in the United States, Italy and Spain.

The protocol was immunoSEQ multiplex PCR, while the TCRdb copy is restricted to in-frame clones and leaves out a portion. This sample has tens of thousands of clones, with 86% found just once. The CDR3 sequence is 12 residues long. Germline V CDR1 and CDR2: SGHTA, FQGNSA. V was clipped by 0 bases and J by 7 bases, with 5 bases between them. The sequenced sample consisted of peripheral blood. The sequence derives from a man aged 50 or older with active COVID-19. This chain connects TRBV7-2 to TRBJ2-3; D unresolved. CDR3 coding DNA: TGTGCCAGCAGCTTAGCCCTAAATACGCAGTATTTT. This gives the protein CASSLALNTQYF.